These T cell receptor beta chains were read from a single sample in a study of blood T cell repertoires in COVID-19. Sequenced by immunoSEQ multiplex PCR; TCRdb stores in-frame clones only, minus some. Among about 120,000 clones listed, 90% were seen once. Material for sequencing was peripheral blood. The receptors here all came from a woman in her fifties or sixties with COVID-19, enrolled during active disease. The CDR3 runs from the conserved cysteine through the conserved F or W. D genes are given only for firm matches. Not every row has a clone size; where given, it reads once, few, many or a size class.

J gene: TRBJ2-1
V gene: TRBV13
clone size: -
D gene: TRBD1
CDR3 protein: CASSQSIGQGAGNEQFF
CDR3 DNA: TGTGCCAGCAGCCAGTCGATTGGGCAGGGGGCGGGGAATGAGCAGTTCTTC

J gene: TRBJ1-6
V gene: TRBV4-2
clone size: -
D gene: TRBD1
CDR3 protein: CASRDRDRGASPLHF
CDR3 DNA: TGTGCCAGCAGGGACCGGGACAGGGGAGCATCACCCCTCCACTTT

J gene: TRBJ1-5
V gene: TRBV6-2/TRBV6-3
clone size: once
D gene: -
CDR3 protein: CASSYPRRGLSGNQPQHF
CDR3 DNA: TGTGCCAGCAGTTACCCCCGTCGGGGGTTGAGTGGCAATCAGCCCCAGCATTTT

J gene: TRBJ2-7
V gene: TRBV7-2
clone size: -
D gene: TRBD2
CDR3 protein: CASSDGREGAQYF
CDR3 DNA: TGTGCCAGCTCCGACGGGAGGGAGGGCGCGCAGTACTTC

J gene: TRBJ2-3
V gene: TRBV29-1
clone size: -
D gene: -
CDR3 protein: CSVERGTDTQYF
CDR3 DNA: TGCAGCGTTGAAAGAGGCACAGATACGCAGTATTTT

J gene: TRBJ2-7
V gene: TRBV5-6
clone size: -
D gene: TRBD1
CDR3 protein: CASSFGYRGDEQYF
CDR3 DNA: TGTGCCAGCAGCTTTGGATACAGGGGGGACGAGCAGTACTTC

J gene: TRBJ1-1
V gene: TRBV19
clone size: -
D gene: -
CDR3 protein: CASSQGSAAFF
CDR3 DNA: TGTGCCAGTAGTCAGGGGTCGGCAGCTTTCTTT

J gene: TRBJ2-7
V gene: TRBV5-8
clone size: -
D gene: -
CDR3 protein: CASSVPEVSSYEQYF
CDR3 DNA: TGTGCCAGCAGCGTCCCCGAGGTTAGCTCCTACGAGCAGTACTTC

J gene: TRBJ1-1
V gene: TRBV15
clone size: -
D gene: -
CDR3 protein: CATRRFTDTEAFF
CDR3 DNA: TGTGCCACGCGCCGGTTTACAGACACTGAAGCTTTCTTT

J gene: TRBJ1-5
V gene: TRBV6-2/TRBV6-3
clone size: -
D gene: -
CDR3 protein: CASSYSTGIGSNQPQHF
CDR3 DNA: TGTGCCAGCAGTTACTCGACGGGGATTGGGAGCAATCAGCCCCAGCATTTT

J gene: TRBJ1-5
V gene: TRBV5-5
clone size: -
D gene: -
CDR3 protein: CASSLELGLQVPQHF
CDR3 DNA: TGTGCCAGCAGCTTGGAATTAGGACTCCAAGTCCCCCAGCATTTT

J gene: TRBJ2-7
V gene: TRBV5-1
clone size: -
D gene: -
CDR3 protein: CASSLAGSYEQYF
CDR3 DNA: TGCGCCAGCAGCTTGGCAGGGTCCTACGAGCAGTACTTC

J gene: TRBJ2-2
V gene: TRBV6-4
clone size: -
D gene: TRBD2
CDR3 protein: CASSPSGVGELFF
CDR3 DNA: TGTGCCAGCAGTCCGAGCGGGGTGGGGGAGCTGTTTTTT

J gene: TRBJ2-3
V gene: TRBV3-1/TRBV3-2
clone size: once
D gene: TRBD2
CDR3 protein: CASSRGLAGGLTDTQYF
CDR3 DNA: TGTGCCAGCAGCCGAGGACTAGCGGGGGGCCTCACAGATACGCAGTATTTT

J gene: TRBJ1-2
V gene: TRBV5-1
clone size: -
D gene: -
CDR3 protein: CASAGTDYGYTF
CDR3 DNA: TGCGCCAGCGCAGGCACCGACTATGGCTACACCTTC

J gene: TRBJ1-2
V gene: TRBV18
clone size: once
D gene: TRBD1
CDR3 protein: CASSPETGAIGYTF
CDR3 DNA: TGTGCCAGCTCACCAGAGACAGGGGCTATTGGCTACACCTTC

J gene: TRBJ1-1
V gene: TRBV29-1
clone size: -
D gene: TRBD1
CDR3 protein: CSVRGQGNTEAFF
CDR3 DNA: TGCAGCGTGAGGGGACAGGGGAACACTGAAGCTTTCTTT

J gene: TRBJ1-5
V gene: TRBV27
clone size: -
D gene: -
CDR3 protein: CASSVETNQPQHF
CDR3 DNA: TGTGCCAGCAGTGTCGAGACTAATCAGCCCCAGCATTTT

J gene: TRBJ2-7
V gene: TRBV7-2
clone size: -
D gene: TRBD2
CDR3 protein: CASSFISGGGYEQYF
CDR3 DNA: TGTGCCAGCAGCTTTATAAGCGGGGGGGGCTACGAGCAGTACTTC